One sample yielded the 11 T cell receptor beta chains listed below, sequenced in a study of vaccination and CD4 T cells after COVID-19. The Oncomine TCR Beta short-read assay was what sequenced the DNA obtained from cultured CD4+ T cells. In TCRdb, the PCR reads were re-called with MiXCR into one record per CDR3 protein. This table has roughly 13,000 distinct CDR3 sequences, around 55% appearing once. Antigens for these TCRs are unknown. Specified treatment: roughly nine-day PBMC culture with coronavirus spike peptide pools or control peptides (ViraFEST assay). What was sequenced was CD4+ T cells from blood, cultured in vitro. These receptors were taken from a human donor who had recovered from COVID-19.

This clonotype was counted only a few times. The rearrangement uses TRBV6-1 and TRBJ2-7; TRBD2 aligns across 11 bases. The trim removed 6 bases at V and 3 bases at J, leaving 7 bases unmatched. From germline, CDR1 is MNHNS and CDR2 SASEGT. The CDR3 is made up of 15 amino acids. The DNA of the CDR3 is TGTGCCAGCAGCGAGGGACTAGCGGAAAACTACGAGCAGTACTTC. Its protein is CASSEGLAENYEQYF.

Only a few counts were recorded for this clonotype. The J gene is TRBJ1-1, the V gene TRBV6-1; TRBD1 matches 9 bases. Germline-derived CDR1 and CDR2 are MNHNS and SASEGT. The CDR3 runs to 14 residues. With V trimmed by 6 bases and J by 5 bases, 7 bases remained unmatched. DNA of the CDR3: TGTGCCAGCAGGCCACAGGGGGCAGGGACTGAAGCTTTCTTT. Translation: CASRPQGAGTEAFF.

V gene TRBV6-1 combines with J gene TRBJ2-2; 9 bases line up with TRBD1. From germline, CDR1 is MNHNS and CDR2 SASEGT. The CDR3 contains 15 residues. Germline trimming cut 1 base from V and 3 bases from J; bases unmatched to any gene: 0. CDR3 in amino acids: CASSEGTGDTGELFF. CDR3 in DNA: TGTGCCAGCAGTGAAGGGACAGGGGACACCGGGGAGCTGTTTTTT.

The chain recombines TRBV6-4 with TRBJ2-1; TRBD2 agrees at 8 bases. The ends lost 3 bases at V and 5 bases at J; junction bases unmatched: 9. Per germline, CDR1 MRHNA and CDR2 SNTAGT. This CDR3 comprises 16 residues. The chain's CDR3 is CASSDESGSGNNEQFF. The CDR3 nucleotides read TGTGCCAGCAGTGATGAGAGTGGTAGCGGGAACAATGAGCAGTTCTTC.

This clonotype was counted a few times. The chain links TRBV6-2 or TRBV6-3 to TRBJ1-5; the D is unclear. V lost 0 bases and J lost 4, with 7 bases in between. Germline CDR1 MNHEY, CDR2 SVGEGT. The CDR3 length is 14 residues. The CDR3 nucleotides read TGTGCCAGCAGTTACTCCAGCTTGAATCAGCCCCAGCATTTT. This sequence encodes CASSYSSLNQPQHF.

CDR3 amino acids: CASSHGGIQYF. Written as DNA, the CDR3 is TGTGCCAGCAGTCATGGGGGCATTCAGTACTTC. The chain couples TRBV6-2 or TRBV6-3 to TRBJ2-4, with D tentatively TRBD1 or TRBD2 (5 bases each). The V end lost 5 bases, the J end lost 9 bases, and 8 bases lay between the germline ends. This CDR3 is built from 11 residues. The germline V gene has CDR1 MNHEY and CDR2 SVGEGT.

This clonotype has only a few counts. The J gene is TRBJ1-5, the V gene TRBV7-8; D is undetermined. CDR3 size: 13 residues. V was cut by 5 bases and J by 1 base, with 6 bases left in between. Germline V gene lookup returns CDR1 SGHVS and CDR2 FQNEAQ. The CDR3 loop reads CASSMSSNQPQHF. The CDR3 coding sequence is TGTGCCAGCAGCATGAGCAGCAATCAGCCCCAGCATTTT.

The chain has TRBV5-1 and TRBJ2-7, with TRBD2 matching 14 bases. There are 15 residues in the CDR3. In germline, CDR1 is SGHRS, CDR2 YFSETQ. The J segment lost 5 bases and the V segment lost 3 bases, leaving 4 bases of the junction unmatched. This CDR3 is CASSSGTSGSNEQYF. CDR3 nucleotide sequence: TGCGCCAGCAGCTCTGGGACTAGCGGGAGCAACGAGCAGTACTTC.

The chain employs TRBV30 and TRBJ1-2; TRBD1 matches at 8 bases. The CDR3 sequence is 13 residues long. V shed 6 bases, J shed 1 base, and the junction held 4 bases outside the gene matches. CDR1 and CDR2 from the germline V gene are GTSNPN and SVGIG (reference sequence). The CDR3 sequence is CACRDRRNYGYTF. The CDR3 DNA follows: TGTGCCTGCCGGGACAGGCGTAACTATGGCTACACCTTC. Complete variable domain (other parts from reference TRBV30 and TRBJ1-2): SQTIHQWPATLVQPVGSPLSLECTVEGTSNPNLYWYRQAAGRGLQLLFYSVGIGQISSEVPQNLSASRPQDRQFILSSKKLLLSDSGFYLCACRDRRNYGYTFGSGTRLTVV.

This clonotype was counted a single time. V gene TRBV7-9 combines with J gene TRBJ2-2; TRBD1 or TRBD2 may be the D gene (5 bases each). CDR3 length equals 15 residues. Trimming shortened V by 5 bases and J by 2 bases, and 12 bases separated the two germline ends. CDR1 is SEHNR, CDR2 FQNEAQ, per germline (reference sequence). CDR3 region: CASSPQGANTGELFF. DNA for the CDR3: TGTGCCAGCAGCCCCCAGGGAGCTAACACCGGGGAGCTGTTTTTT.

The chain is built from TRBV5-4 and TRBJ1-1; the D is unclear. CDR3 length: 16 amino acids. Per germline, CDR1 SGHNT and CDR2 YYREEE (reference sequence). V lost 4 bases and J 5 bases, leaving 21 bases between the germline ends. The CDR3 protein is CASSLESPRLSTEAFF. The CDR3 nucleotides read TGTGCCAGCAGCCTTGAGTCTCCCCGCCTATCAACTGAAGCTTTCTTT.